This T cell receptor (beta chain) stems from a study of T cell responses to AZD1222 COVID-19 vaccine. The CDR3 loop spans 17 amino acids. Germline CDR1 reads SGHRS; CDR2 reads YFSETQ. Between the trimmed V and J ends, which lost 0 bases and 2 bases, there was a span of 17 bases. Overall study results and limits: In the spike-specific TCR repertoire, nearly half reportedly target unmutated variant regions.

Libraries were prepared by immunoSEQ multiplex PCR; TCRdb keeps only in-frame clonotypes and omits some of them. This table holds 150,000 to 180,000 clones, roughly nine tenths found once. In the case of this clone: Antigen: not known.

This TCR derives from an adult in good health. The sample here was peripheral blood, taken on day 0 of AZD1222 vaccination. The V and J genes are TRBV5-1 and TRBJ1-2; D possibly corresponds to TRBD1 (6 bases). As DNA, the CDR3 is TGCGCCAGCAGCTTGGGTGGGTCCGGGGGGCACAACTATGGCTACACCTTC. Amino acids: CASSLGGSGGHNYGYTF. The full variable domain, its missing parts supplied by reference TRBV5-1 and TRBJ1-2, is KAGVTQTPRYLIKTRGQQVTLSCSPISGHRSVSWYQQTPGQGLQFLFEYFSETQRNKGNFPGRFSGRQFSNSRSEMNVSTLELGDSALYLCASSLGGSGGHNYGYTFGSGTRLTVV.